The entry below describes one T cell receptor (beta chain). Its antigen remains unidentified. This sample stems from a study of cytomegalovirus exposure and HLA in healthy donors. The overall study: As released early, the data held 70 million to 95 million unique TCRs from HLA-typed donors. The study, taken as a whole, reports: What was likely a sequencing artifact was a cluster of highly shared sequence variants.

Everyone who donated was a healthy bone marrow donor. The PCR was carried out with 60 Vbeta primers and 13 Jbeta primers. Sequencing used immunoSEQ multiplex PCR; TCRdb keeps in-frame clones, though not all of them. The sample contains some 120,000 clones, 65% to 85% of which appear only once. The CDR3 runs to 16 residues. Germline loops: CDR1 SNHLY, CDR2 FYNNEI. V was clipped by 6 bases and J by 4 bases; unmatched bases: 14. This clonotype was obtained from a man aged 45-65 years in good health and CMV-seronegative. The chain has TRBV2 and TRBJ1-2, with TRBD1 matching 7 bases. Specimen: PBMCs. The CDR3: CASSISEQGTSYGYTF. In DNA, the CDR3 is TGTGCCAGCAGCATCAGTGAACAGGGGACCAGCTATGGCTACACCTTC.